The 13 T cell receptor beta chains below were found in one sample sequenced in a study of cytomegalovirus exposure and HLA in healthy donors. The primer mix had 60 Vbeta and 13 Jbeta primers. Profiled with immunoSEQ multiplex PCR; TCRdb holds only in-frame clones, not every one. The data show some 52,000 clones, 73% seen once. Material: PBMCs. These receptors all come from a man younger than 30 in good health and CMV-seronegative.

V usage is TRBV4-3 and J usage is TRBJ2-1, with a weak D call TRBD2 (6 bases). Germline CDR1 reads LGHNA; CDR2 reads YSLEER. V was clipped by 0 bases and J by 4 bases, with 13 bases between them. The CDR3 loop spans 16 amino acids. CDR3 region: CASSQDPGDFYNEQFF. CDR3 bases: TGCGCCAGCAGCCAAGACCCCGGGGACTTTTACAATGAGCAGTTCTTC.

The gene calls are TRBV6-5 and TRBJ1-1; a possible D gene is TRBD1 (5 bases). V dropped 0 bases and J dropped 11 bases, with 13 bases sitting between them. Per germline, CDR1 MNHEY and CDR2 SVGAGI. This CDR3 region has 13 residues. CDR3 sequence reads: CASSYSEQVMAFF. DNA for the CDR3: TGTGCCAGCAGTTACTCGGAACAGGTGATGGCTTTCTTT.

This chain connects TRBV6-5 to TRBJ2-6, with D uncertain. CDR1 and CDR2 (germline): MNHEY, SVGAGI. Trimming removed 5 bases at V and 2 bases at J, with 7 bases between. The CDR3 consists of 14 residues. The CDR3 region is CASSKIAGANVLTF. Written as DNA, the CDR3 is TGTGCCAGCAGTAAAATAGCTGGGGCCAACGTCCTGACTTTC.

In its sample, this clone was seen once. The chain is built from TRBV7-8 and TRBJ2-7; 7 bases fit TRBD1. The germline V gene encodes CDR1 SGHVS and CDR2 FQNEAQ. The CDR3 contains 14 residues. V lost 2 bases and J lost 0; bases outside the gene matches: 1. The CDR3, as DNA: TGTGCCAGCAGCTTAAGGGGGCACTCCTACGAGCAGTACTTC. This translates into CASSLRGHSYEQYF.

The chain joins TRBV5-1 to TRBJ1-1; TRBD1 matches at 8 bases. Per germline, CDR1 SGHRS and CDR2 YFSETQ. This CDR3 comprises 13 residues. Losses at the gene ends were 5 bases for V and 10 bases for J; bases not matched to a gene: 10. This CDR3 reads CASRVDRAQVAFF. The DNA of the CDR3 is TGCGCCAGCAGGGTGGACAGGGCCCAAGTAGCTTTCTTT.

V gene TRBV6-5 combines with J gene TRBJ1-2; TRBD1 matches at 7 bases. J gave up 2 bases and V 4 bases, and 4 bases lay outside the gene matches. The CDR3 is 14 residues long. Germline-derived CDR1 and CDR2 are MNHEY and SVGAGI. Here the CDR3 reads CASSSPGQNYGYTF. The CDR3 nucleotides read TGTGCCAGCAGTTCCCCGGGACAGAACTATGGCTACACCTTC.

The V gene is TRBV27, the J gene TRBJ1-5; possibly TRBD1 for D (5 bases). Germline CDR1 and CDR2: MNHEY and SMNVEV (reference sequence). The CDR3 extends over 12 amino acids. V shed 6 bases and J shed 10 bases, with 13 bases lying between them. CDR3 nucleotide sequence: TGTGCCAGCAGGGGGGGAGGAGGACCCCAGCATTTT. Protein sequence: CASRGGGGPQHF.

The rearrangement joins TRBV11-2 to TRBJ2-7; the match to TRBD2 covers 11 bases. Germline V gene lookup returns CDR1 SGHAT and CDR2 FQNNGV. The J segment lost 3 bases and the V segment lost 3 bases, leaving 4 bases of the junction unmatched. The CDR3 has 15 amino acids. CDR3 coding DNA: TGTGCCAGCAGCTTTATCGGGACTAGCGGCTACGAGCAGTACTTC. Protein product: CASSFIGTSGYEQYF. Full variable domain (missing parts from reference TRBV11-2 and TRBJ2-7): EAGVAQSPRYKIIEKRQSVAFWCNPISGHATLYWYQQILGQGPKLLIQFQNNGVVDDSQLPKDRFSAERLKGVDSTLKIQPAKLEDSAVYLCASSFIGTSGYEQYFGPGTRLTVT.

The chain employs TRBV19 and TRBJ1-5, with D maybe TRBD1 (5 bases). Germline V gene sequence: CDR1 LNHDA, CDR2 SQIVND (reference sequence). The CDR3 is made up of 14 amino acids. Trimming stripped 4 bases from V and 5 bases from J, with 12 bases between. The chain's CDR3 is CASSSETAHQPQHF. Here the CDR3 DNA reads TGTGCCAGTAGTAGTGAGACAGCACATCAGCCCCAGCATTTT. Variable domain in full (rest from reference TRBV19 and TRBJ1-5): DGGITQSPKYLFRKEGQNVTLSCEQNLNHDAMYWYRQDPGQGLRLIYYSQIVNDFQKGDIAEGYSVSREKKESFPLTVTSAQKNPTAFYLCASSSETAHQPQHFGDGTRLSIL.

The chain has TRBV6-6 and TRBJ2-5, with D perhaps TRBD1 (6 bases). V was cut by 0 bases and J by 5 bases, with 13 bases left in between. The germline gives CDR1 MNHNY, CDR2 SVGAGI (reference sequence). The CDR3 has 15 amino acids. The CDR3 loop is CASSYSFTGRETQYF. The CDR3 coding sequence is TGTGCCAGCAGTTACTCGTTTACAGGGCGGGAGACCCAGTACTTC.

This sequence joins TRBV7-2 and TRBJ1-2; weak D call: TRBD1 (5 bases). Germline V gene sequence: CDR1 SGHTA, CDR2 FQGNSA. The CDR3 is 14 amino acids. Trimming shortened V by 1 base and J by 3 bases, and 9 bases separated the two germline ends. CDR3 sequence (DNA): TGTGCCAGCAGCTTAGACTCGACAGACTATGGCTACACCTTC. Its translation: CASSLDSTDYGYTF.

The V gene is TRBV7-9, the J gene TRBJ1-1; TRBD1 agrees at 8 bases. CDR3 length equals 14 residues. CDR1 and CDR2 (germline): SEHNR, FQNEAQ (reference sequence). Unmatched junction bases numbered 5, after V lost 7 bases and J lost 1 base. The CDR3 DNA reads TGTGCCAGCACCAAAGACAGGGGGAACACTGAAGCTTTCTTT. Amino acids: CASTKDRGNTEAFF.

The V and J genes are TRBV29-1 and TRBJ2-7; tentative D call: TRBD2 (5 bases). Trimming stripped 6 bases from V and 0 bases from J, with 9 bases between. CDR1 is SQVTM and CDR2 is ANQGSEA in the germline V gene. CDR3 length equals 12 residues. CDR3 sequence reads: CSVLDYSYEQYF. DNA of the CDR3: TGCAGCGTCCTCGACTACTCCTACGAGCAGTACTTC.